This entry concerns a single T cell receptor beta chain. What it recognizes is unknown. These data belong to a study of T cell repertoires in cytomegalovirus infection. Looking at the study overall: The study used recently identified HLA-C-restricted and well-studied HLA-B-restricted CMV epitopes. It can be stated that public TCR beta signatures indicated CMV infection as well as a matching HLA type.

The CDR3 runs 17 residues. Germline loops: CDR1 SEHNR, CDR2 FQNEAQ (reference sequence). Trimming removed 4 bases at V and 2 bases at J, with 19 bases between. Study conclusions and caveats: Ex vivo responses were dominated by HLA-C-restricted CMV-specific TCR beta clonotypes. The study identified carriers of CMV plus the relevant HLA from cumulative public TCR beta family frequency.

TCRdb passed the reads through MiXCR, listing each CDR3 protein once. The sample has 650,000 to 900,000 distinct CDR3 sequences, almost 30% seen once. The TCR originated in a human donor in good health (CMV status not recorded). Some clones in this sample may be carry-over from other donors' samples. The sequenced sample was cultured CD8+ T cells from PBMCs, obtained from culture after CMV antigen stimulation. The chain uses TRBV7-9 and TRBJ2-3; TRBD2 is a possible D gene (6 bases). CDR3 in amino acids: CASSSPIGGDHTDTQYF. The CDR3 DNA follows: TGTGCCAGCAGCTCACCCATCGGCGGGGACCACACAGATACGCAGTATTTT.